The clone carrying this TCR beta chain was counted ten times or more. Its antigen is unidentified. This record comes from a study of read filtering for tumor transcriptome and immune sequencing. On the study more broadly: The cohort had over 16 men and approximately 13 women aged roughly 40 to 80, mean roughly 71 years. By R-ISS, stages I, II and III held around 8, 15 and 7 patients. Overall study findings and caveats: The CD138-negative fraction was mixed bone marrow immune cells, not pure T cells.

The library was built from around 0.4 ug RNA with molecular barcoded adaptors for alpha/delta and beta/gamma chains. MiXCR, applied by TCRdb to the reads, yields one record per CDR3 protein. The table lists approximately 62,000 distinct CDR3 sequences, around 19% of them singletons. Deletions cut 3 bases from V and 6 bases from J, with 9 bases between. The CDR3 spans 12 residues. From germline, CDR1 is MDHEN and CDR2 SYDVKM. The source is a donor aged 40 or over with multiple myeloma. The sequenced sample consisted of a population of CD138-negative cells sorted from bone marrow. The chain couples TRBV28 to TRBJ2-7; D gene ambiguous. CDR3 in amino acids: CASSFRASEQYF. CDR3 nucleotides: TGTGCCAGCAGTTTTCGCGCTTCCGAGCAGTACTTC.